These 10 T cell receptor beta chains were all obtained from the same sample, sequenced in a study of blood T cell repertoires in COVID-19. This table comes from immunoSEQ multiplex PCR, and its TCRdb copy is limited to in-frame clones, with some not included. The sample gives 88,000 or so clones, roughly 87% of which show up once; approximately 3.9% is in the top ten. Sample: peripheral blood. The receptors were gathered from a man aged 60-69 years with acute or convalescent COVID-19.

This clone has just one count. The gene calls are TRBV20-1 and TRBJ2-5; TRBD1 agrees at 7 bases. This CDR3 region has 16 residues. Germline V gene sequence: CDR1 DFQATT, CDR2 SNEGSKA (reference sequence). J lost 0 bases, V lost 3 bases, and 10 bases had no gene match. The CDR3 coding sequence is TGCAGTGCTAGTCGACCGGGACAGCTGTACCAAGAGACCCAGTACTTC. This encodes CSASRPGQLYQETQYF.

This clone was recorded only once. The J gene is TRBJ2-3, the V gene TRBV10-2; 10 bases align to TRBD2. The germline CDR1 and CDR2 sequences are WSHSY and SAAADI. Unmatched junction bases numbered 8, after V lost 5 bases and J lost 3 bases. The CDR3 is 16 residues long. DNA of the CDR3: TGCGCCAGCAGTAGCGGGAGGGCCGATGGGACAGATACGCAGTATTTT. Translated, it gives CASSSGRADGTDTQYF.

This chain links TRBV4-2 with TRBJ2-2, with 8 bases aligning to TRBD2. The length of the CDR3 is 18 residues. V was clipped by 0 bases and J by 7 bases; unmatched bases: 13. Germline CDR1 LGHNA, CDR2 YNFKEQ. CDR3 in amino acids: CASSQDRAAAGDVGELFF. CDR3 sequence (DNA): TGTGCCAGCAGCCAAGATAGGGCAGCAGCGGGAGACGTCGGGGAGCTGTTTTTT.

The CDR3 DNA reads TGCGCCAGCAGCCAAGGGCAGGGAAACACTGAAGCTTTCTTT. Translation: CASSQGQGNTEAFF. This chain connects TRBV4-3 to TRBJ1-1; possible D gene TRBD1, 5 bases. This CDR3 has 14 amino acids. V gave up 1 base and J gave up 2 bases, with 8 bases separating them. Germline CDR1 reads LGHNA; CDR2 reads YSLEER.

J is TRBJ1-2 and V is TRBV15; D might be TRBD1 (5 bases). The CDR3 has 16 amino acids. Trimming shortened V by 4 bases and J by 0 bases, and 15 bases separated the two germline ends. The V gene's germline CDR1 is LNHNV and CDR2 YYDKDF (reference sequence). CDR3 DNA sequence: TGTGCCACCAGCATACGGACGTGGGGGGCTAACTATGGCTACACCTTC. Amino acids: CATSIRTWGANYGYTF.

The V and J genes are TRBV30 and TRBJ1-4; the D gene is possibly TRBD1 (5 bases). Trimming left V 4 bases short and J 3 bases short, with 9 bases between. Germline values: CDR1 GTSNPN, CDR2 SVGIG (reference sequence). The CDR3 runs 13 residues. The chain's CDR3 is CAWKGYSNEKLFF. The DNA for the CDR3 is TGTGCCTGGAAGGGGTACTCTAATGAAAAACTGTTTTTT.

The chain uses TRBV7-9 and TRBJ1-2, with a weak D call TRBD1 (6 bases). The CDR3 spans 14 residues. Trimming removed 3 bases at V and 7 bases at J, with 15 bases between. Germline CDR1 reads SEHNR; CDR2 reads FQNEAQ (reference sequence). The CDR3, as DNA: TGTGCCAGCAGCTTGGACCTTCCAGGGGTTGGCTACACCTTC. Translation: CASSLDLPGVGYTF.

V is TRBV6-1 and J is TRBJ2-7; possible D gene TRBD2, 6 bases. This CDR3 is 15 amino acids long. Germline V lookup: CDR1 MNHNS, CDR2 SASEGT. Trimming pared 3 bases from V and 1 base from J, leaving 13 bases between. The CDR3 is CASSEPASASYEQYF. For the CDR3, the DNA is TGTGCCAGCAGTGAGCCAGCTAGCGCTTCCTACGAGCAGTACTTC.

This clone has just one count. This rearrangement joins TRBV12-5 to TRBJ2-1; TRBD1 is a possible D gene (5 bases). The CDR3 consists of 13 residues. V was clipped by 5 bases and J by 9 bases, with 14 bases between them. Germline V gives CDR1 LGHNT, CDR2 FRNRAP. The CDR3 coding sequence is TGTGCTAGTGGTCCCGTGGGGCCCCGTGAGCAGTTCTTC. Amino acid sequence: CASGPVGPREQFF.

The gene calls are TRBV5-4 and TRBJ1-2, with TRBD1 matching over 9 bases. The germline V gene has CDR1 SGHNT and CDR2 YYREEE (reference sequence). The CDR3 is made up of 18 amino acids. After removal of 6 bases from V and 1 base from J, the junction contained 16 bases not matched to a gene. For the CDR3, the DNA is TGTGCCAGCACCTCGGGACAGGGTTTGACCTCCCTTAACTATGGCTACACCTTC. Translation gives CASTSGQGLTSLNYGYTF.